The 5 T cell receptor beta chains given below trace back to one sample, sequenced in a study of cytomegalovirus exposure and HLA in healthy donors. Researchers ran the PCR with 60 Vbeta and 13 Jbeta primers. TCRdb's copy holds only in-frame clones and misses some; the assay was immunoSEQ multiplex PCR. This table holds about 160,000 clones, around three quarters found once. The sample comprised PBMCs. These receptors were collected from a man aged 45-65 years in good health and CMV-seropositive.

This clone showed up just once. The rearrangement uses TRBV18 and TRBJ2-3; D is uncertain. CDR3 length: 14 residues. V was cut by 3 bases and J by 2 bases, with 9 bases left in between. The germline V gene has CDR1 KGHSH and CDR2 LQKENI. The CDR3 protein is CASSPSTHTDTQYF. The CDR3 coding sequence is TGTGCCAGCTCACCTTCGACACACACAGATACGCAGTATTTT.

The chain carries TRBV5-1 and TRBJ2-3, with a tentative D call TRBD1 (6 bases). CDR3 length: 14 residues. CDR1 is SGHRS and CDR2 is YFSETQ in the germline V gene. Trimming took 4 bases from V and 4 from J, leaving 13 bases between them. CDR3 protein: CASSPGERADTQYF. DNA for the CDR3: TGCGCCAGCAGCCCAGGGGAGAGGGCAGATACGCAGTATTTT.

The sample holds one count of this clone. V usage is TRBV15 and J usage is TRBJ1-2; 7 nucleotides agree with TRBD1. Germline V gene data show CDR1 as LNHNV and CDR2 as YYDKDF (reference sequence). Losses at the gene ends were 6 bases for V and 3 bases for J; bases not matched to a gene: 7. The CDR3 loop spans 14 amino acids. CDR3 DNA sequence: TGTGCCACCAGACAGAGGGGGCATGACTATGGCTACACCTTC. Protein product: CATRQRGHDYGYTF.

The sample holds a few counts of this clone. The chain employs TRBV2 and TRBJ2-2, with TRBD2 identical over 7 bases. Germline V lookup: CDR1 SNHLY, CDR2 FYNNEI. The CDR3 sequence is 13 residues long. The ends lost 4 bases at V and 6 bases at J; junction bases unmatched: 2. CDR3 residues: CASSGGGAGELFF. The CDR3, as DNA: TGTGCCAGCAGTGGTGGGGGGGCCGGGGAGCTGTTTTTT.

The genes are TRBV5-4 and TRBJ2-2, with 10 bases aligning to TRBD2. CDR3 length: 15 amino acids. J gave up 6 bases and V 0 bases, and 2 bases lay outside the gene matches. Germline CDR1 SGHNT, CDR2 YYREEE (reference sequence). The CDR3 is CASSLEAGGPGELFF. The CDR3 DNA reads TGTGCCAGCAGCTTGGAAGCGGGGGGGCCCGGGGAGCTGTTTTTT.